Sequencing of this T cell receptor (beta chain) was carried out in a study of shared clonotypes between healthy human individuals. The CDR3 length is 15 residues. With 2 bases clipped from V and 2 bases from J, the junction kept 3 bases outside the gene matches. The germline V gene has CDR1 SGHAT and CDR2 FQDESV (reference sequence). Some clones are missing from TCRdb's copy, which holds only in-frame ones; the method was immunoSEQ multiplex PCR. There are some 2.3 million clones in the sample; over 90% occur only once, and 0.39% lies in the top ten. This receptor was identified in a man in his late teens or twenties in good health. Some clones in this sample may be carry-over from other donors' samples. The J gene is TRBJ2-5, the V gene TRBV11-1, with TRBD1 matching 9 bases. Sequencing was performed on naive CD4+ T cells from PBMCs. The subset denotes: CD45RA+ positively selected. This CDR3 reads CASSLYDRGQETQYF. CDR3 nucleotide sequence: TGTGCCAGCAGCTTATATGACAGGGGGCAAGAGACCCAGTACTTC.